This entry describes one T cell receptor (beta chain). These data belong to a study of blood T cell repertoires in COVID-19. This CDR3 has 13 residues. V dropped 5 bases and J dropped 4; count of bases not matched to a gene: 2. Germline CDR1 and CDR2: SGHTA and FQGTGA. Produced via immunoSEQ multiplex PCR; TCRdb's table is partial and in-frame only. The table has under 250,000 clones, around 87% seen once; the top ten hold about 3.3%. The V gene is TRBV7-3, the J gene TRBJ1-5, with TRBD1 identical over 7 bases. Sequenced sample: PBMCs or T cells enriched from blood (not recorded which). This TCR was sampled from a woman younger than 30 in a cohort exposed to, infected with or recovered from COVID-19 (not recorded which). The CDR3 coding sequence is TGTGCCAGCAGCCTGGACAGGAATCAGCCCCAGCATTTT. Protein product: CASSLDRNQPQHF.